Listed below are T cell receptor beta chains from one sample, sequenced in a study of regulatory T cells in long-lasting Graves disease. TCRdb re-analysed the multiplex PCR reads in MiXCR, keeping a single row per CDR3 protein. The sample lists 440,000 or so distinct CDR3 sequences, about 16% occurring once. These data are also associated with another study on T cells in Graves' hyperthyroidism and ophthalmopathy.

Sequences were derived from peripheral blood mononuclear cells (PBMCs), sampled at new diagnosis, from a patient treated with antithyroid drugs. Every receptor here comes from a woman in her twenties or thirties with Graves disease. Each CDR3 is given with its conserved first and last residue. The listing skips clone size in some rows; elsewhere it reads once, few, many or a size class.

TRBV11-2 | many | CASSFGFHAGNTGELFF
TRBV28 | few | CATRDTREAFF
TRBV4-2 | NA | CASSQLRDRDEQFF
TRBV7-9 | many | CASTLVRETQYF
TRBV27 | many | CASSDRKFSGANVLTF
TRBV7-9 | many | CASSAQGSDTQYF
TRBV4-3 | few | CASSQDRSGATSYEQYF
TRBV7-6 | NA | CASSLSGRTETQYF
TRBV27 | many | CASNLQARGANNQPQHF
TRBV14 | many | CASSQDPGNEQYF
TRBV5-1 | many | CASSLGPVPANEQFF
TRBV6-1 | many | CASSGTMNTEAFF
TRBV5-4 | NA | CASSLKTGTLSYNEQFF
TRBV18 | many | CASSPRDRGINSPLHF
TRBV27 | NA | CASSLSTGTPEAFF
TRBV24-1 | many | CATSDFEPGTGHNPNFSYEQYF
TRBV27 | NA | CASTPRELGFQSEAFF
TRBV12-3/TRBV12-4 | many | CASSLDPEDYGYTF
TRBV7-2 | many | CASSLVLSSYNEQFF
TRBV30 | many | CAWSATYEQYF
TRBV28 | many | CASSLPTGGRKAFF
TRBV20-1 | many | CSGGDRGAYEQYF
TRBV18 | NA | CASSQDPNGNEEFF
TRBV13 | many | CASSLLRGELFF
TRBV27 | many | CASSAGTFSGEQYF
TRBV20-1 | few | CSARDRRGWQETQYF
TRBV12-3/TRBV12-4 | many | CASTSVGETQYF
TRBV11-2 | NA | CASSLEGRMRTGELFF
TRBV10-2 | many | CASSDGHDPGLAGGETQYF
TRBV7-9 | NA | CASSLGFVGSYEQYF
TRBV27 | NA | CASSYRRAGELFF
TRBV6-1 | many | CASTPPGYREQFF
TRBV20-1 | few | CSALTGERYGYTF